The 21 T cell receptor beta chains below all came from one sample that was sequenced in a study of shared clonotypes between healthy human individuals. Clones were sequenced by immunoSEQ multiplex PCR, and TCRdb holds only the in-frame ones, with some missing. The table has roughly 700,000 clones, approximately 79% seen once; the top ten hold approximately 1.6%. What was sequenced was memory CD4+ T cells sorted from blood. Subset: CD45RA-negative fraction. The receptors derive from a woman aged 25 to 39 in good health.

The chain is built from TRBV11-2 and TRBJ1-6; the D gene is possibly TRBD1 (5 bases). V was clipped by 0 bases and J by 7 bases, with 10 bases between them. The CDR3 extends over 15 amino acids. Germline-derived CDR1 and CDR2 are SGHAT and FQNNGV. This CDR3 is CASSLDQGVNSPLHF. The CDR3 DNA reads TGTGCCAGCAGCTTAGATCAGGGAGTAAATTCACCCCTCCACTTT. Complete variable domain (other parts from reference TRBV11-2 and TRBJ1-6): EAGVAQSPRYKIIEKRQSVAFWCNPISGHATLYWYQQILGQGPKLLIQFQNNGVVDDSQLPKDRFSAERLKGVDSTLKIQPAKLEDSAVYLCASSLDQGVNSPLHFGNGTRLTVT.

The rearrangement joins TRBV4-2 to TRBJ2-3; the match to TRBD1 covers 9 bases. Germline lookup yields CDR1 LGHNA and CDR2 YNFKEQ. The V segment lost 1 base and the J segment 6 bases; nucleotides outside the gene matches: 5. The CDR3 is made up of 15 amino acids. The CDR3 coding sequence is TGTGCCAGCAGCCAAGGGACAGGGGAGAGGGATACGCAGTATTTT. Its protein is CASSQGTGERDTQYF.

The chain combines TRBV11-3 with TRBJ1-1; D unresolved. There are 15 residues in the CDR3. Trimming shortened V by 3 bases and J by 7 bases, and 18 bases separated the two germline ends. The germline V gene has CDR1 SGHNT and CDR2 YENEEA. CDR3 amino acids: CASSFVGLSGNEAFF. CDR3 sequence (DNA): TGTGCCAGCAGCTTTGTGGGTTTATCCGGAAATGAAGCTTTCTTT.

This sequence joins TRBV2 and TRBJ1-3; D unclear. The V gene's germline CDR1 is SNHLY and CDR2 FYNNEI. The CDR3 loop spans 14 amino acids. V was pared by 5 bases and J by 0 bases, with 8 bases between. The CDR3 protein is CASSSGFSGNTIYF. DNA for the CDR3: TGTGCCAGCAGTTCGGGGTTCTCTGGAAACACCATATATTTT.

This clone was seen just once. Written as DNA, the CDR3 is TGTGCCAGCTCTACGAACACCGGGGAGCTGTTTTTT. This gives the protein CASSTNTGELFF. V and J are TRBV28 and TRBJ2-2; D gene unclear. With 8 bases removed from V and 0 bases from J, the gap between germline ends came to 4 bases. CDR1 MDHEN and CDR2 SYDVKM come from the germline V gene. The CDR3 loop spans 12 amino acids.

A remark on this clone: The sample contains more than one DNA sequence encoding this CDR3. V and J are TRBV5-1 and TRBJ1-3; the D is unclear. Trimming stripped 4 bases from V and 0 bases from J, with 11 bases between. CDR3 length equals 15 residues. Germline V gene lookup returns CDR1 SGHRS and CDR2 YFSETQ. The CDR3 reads CASSLDGFSGNTIYF. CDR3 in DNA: TGCGCCAGCAGCCTTGACGGATTCTCTGGAAACACCATATATTTT.

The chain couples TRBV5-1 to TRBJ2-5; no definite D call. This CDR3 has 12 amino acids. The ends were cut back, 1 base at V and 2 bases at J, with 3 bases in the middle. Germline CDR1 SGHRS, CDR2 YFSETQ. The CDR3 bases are TGCGCCAGCAGCTTGTGGCAAGAGACCCAGTACTTC. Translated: CASSLWQETQYF. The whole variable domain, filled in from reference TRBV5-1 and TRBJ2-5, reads KAGVTQTPRYLIKTRGQQVTLSCSPISGHRSVSWYQQTPGQGLQFLFEYFSETQRNKGNFPGRFSGRQFSNSRSEMNVSTLELGDSALYLCASSLWQETQYFGPGTRLLVL.

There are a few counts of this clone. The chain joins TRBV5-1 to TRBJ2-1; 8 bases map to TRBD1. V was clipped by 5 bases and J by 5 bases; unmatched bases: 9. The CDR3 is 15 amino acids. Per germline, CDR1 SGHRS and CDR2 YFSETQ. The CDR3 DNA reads TGCGCCAGCAGACTAGGACAGGGAAGTGACAATGAGCAGTTCTTC. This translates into CASRLGQGSDNEQFF.

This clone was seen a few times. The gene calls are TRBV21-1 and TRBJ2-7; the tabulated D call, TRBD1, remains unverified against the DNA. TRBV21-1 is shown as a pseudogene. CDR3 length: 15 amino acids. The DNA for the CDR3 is TGTGCCAGCAGCAACAACAGGGGAATTTCCTACGAGCAGTACTTC. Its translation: CASSNNRGISYEQYF.

Here the CDR3 reads CASSQQGVETQYF. Written as DNA, the CDR3 is TGTGCCAGCAGCCAACAGGGGGTAGAGACCCAGTACTTC. The chain couples TRBV7-9 to TRBJ2-5; 8 positions agree with TRBD1. The J segment lost 4 bases and the V segment lost 5 bases, leaving 3 bases of the junction unmatched. The CDR3 is 13 amino acids. CDR1 SEHNR and CDR2 FQNEAQ come from the germline V gene (reference sequence).

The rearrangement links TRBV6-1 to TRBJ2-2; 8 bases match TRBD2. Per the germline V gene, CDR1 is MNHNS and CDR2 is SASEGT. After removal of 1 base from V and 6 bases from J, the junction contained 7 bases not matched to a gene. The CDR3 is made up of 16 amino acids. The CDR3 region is CASSEGPGTRPGELFF. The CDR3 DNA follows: TGTGCCAGCAGTGAAGGCCCCGGGACTAGACCCGGGGAGCTGTTTTTT.

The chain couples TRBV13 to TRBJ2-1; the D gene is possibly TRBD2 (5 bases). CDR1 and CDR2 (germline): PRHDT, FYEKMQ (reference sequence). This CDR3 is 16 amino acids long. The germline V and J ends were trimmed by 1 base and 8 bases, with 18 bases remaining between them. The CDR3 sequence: CASSLVGLSAADEQFF. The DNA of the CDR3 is TGTGCCAGCAGCTTAGTTGGACTGAGCGCTGCCGATGAGCAGTTCTTC.

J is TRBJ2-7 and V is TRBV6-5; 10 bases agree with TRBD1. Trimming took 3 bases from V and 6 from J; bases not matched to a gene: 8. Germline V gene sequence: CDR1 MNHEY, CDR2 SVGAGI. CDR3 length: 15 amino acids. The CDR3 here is CASSYLGQGLREQYF. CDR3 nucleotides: TGTGCCAGCAGTTATTTGGGACAGGGGCTTCGCGAGCAGTACTTC.

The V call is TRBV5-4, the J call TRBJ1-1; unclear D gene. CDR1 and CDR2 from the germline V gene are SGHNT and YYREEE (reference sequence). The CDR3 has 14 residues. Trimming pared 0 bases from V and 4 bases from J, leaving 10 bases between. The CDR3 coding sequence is TGTGCCAGCAGCTTGGACCTCCGGACCACTGAAGCTTTCTTT. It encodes CASSLDLRTTEAFF.

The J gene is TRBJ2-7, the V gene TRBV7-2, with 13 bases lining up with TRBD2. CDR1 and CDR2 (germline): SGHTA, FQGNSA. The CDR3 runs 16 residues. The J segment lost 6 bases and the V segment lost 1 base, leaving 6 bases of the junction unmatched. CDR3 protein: CASSLVGLAGAGEQYF. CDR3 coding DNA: TGTGCCAGCAGCTTAGTAGGACTAGCGGGAGCAGGCGAGCAGTACTTC.

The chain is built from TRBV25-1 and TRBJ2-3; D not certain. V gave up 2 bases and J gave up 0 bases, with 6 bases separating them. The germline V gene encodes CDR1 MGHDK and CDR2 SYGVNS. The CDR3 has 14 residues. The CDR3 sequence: CASSEQFSTDTQYF. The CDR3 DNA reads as TGTGCCAGCAGTGAACAATTTAGCACAGATACGCAGTATTTT.

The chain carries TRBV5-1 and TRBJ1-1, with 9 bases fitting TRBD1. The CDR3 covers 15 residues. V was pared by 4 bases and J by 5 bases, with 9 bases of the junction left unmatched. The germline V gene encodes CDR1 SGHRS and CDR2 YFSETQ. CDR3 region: CASSRRDRAGTEAFF. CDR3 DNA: TGCGCCAGCAGCCGCCGGGACAGGGCTGGGACTGAAGCTTTCTTT. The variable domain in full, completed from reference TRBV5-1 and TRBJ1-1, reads KAGVTQTPRYLIKTRGQQVTLSCSPISGHRSVSWYQQTPGQGLQFLFEYFSETQRNKGNFPGRFSGRQFSNSRSEMNVSTLELGDSALYLCASSRRDRAGTEAFFGQGTRLTVV.

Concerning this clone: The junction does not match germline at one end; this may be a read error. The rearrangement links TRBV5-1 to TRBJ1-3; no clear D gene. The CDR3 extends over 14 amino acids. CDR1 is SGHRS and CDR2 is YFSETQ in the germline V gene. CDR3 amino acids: CASGLDLSGNTIYF. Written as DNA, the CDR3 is TGCGCCAGCGGCTTGGACCTTTCTGGAAACACCATATATTTT. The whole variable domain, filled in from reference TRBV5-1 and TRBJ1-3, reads KAGVTQTPRYLIKTRGQQVTLSCSPISGHRSVSWYQQTPGQGLQFLFEYFSETQRNKGNFPGRFSGRQFSNSRSEMNVSTLELGDSALYLCASGLDLSGNTIYFGEGSWLTVV.

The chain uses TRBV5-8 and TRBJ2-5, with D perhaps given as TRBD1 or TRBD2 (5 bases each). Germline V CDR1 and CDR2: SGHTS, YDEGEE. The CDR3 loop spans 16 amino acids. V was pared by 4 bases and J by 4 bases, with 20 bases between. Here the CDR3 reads CASSHVGRGGPETQYF. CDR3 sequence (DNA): TGTGCCAGCAGCCACGTGGGGCGAGGCGGGCCAGAGACCCAGTACTTC.

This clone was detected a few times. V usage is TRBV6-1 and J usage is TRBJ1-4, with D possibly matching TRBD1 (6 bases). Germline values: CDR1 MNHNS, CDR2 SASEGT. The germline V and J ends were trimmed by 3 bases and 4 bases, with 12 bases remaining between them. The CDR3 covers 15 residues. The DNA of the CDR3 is TGTGCCAGCAGTGACCCTGACAGGATTAATGAAAAACTGTTTTTT. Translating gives CASSDPDRINEKLFF.

The CDR3 region is CASNPSSGIKLKNIQYF. CDR3 nucleotide sequence: TGTGCCAGCAATCCGTCTAGCGGGATAAAACTTAAAAACATTCAGTACTTC. The chain combines TRBV2 with TRBJ2-4, with TRBD2 matching over 9 bases. Germline V gives CDR1 SNHLY, CDR2 FYNNEI. Unmatched junction bases numbered 14, after V lost 7 bases and J lost 4 bases. The CDR3 runs to 17 residues.